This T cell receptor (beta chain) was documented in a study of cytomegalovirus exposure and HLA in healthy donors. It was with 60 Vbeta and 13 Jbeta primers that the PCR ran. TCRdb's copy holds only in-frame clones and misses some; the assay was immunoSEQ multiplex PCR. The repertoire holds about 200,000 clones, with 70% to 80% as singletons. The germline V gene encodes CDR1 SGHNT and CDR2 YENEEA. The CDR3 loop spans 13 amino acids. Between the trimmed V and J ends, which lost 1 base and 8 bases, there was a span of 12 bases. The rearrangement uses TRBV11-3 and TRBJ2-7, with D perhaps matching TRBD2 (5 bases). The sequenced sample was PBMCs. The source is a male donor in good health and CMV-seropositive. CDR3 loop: CASSLVGGRQQYF. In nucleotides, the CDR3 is TGTGCCAGCAGCTTAGTGGGCGGGCGCCAGCAGTACTTC.